This entry concerns a single TCR beta chain. Its antigen is undetermined. This sample was taken from a study of T cell responses to AZD1222 COVID-19 vaccine. Assay used: immunoSEQ multiplex PCR; TCRdb lists only in-frame clones, some missing. The sample includes 120,000 to 150,000 clones, 85% to 95% of them seen just once. The CDR3 runs 15 residues. V was clipped by 8 bases and J by 3 bases; unmatched bases: 9. From germline, CDR1 is SGHNT and CDR2 YENEEA. Study-wide points: The study reported that nearly half of spike-specific TCRs target unmutated variant regions. Recipients of AZD1222 seropositive at baseline numbered only 6 or 7. Compared with day 0, the breadth and depth of the Spike-specific TCR repertoire rose significantly after two doses of AZD1222.

The origin of this receptor is an adult in good health. This sample comprised peripheral blood, obtained on day 0 of MenACWY control vaccination. This chain connects TRBV11-3 to TRBJ2-2; TRBD2 aligns across 7 bases. DNA of the CDR3: TGTGCCAGCTCCGGGGCTAGCGGATACACCGGGGAGCTGTTTTTT. The encoded protein is CASSGASGYTGELFF.